This entry lists 10 T cell receptor beta chains sequenced from one sample in a study of beta chain features in type 1 diabetes (dated by TCRdb to 2016 to 2019). Points the paper makes about the study in general: A moderate but significant shortening of TCRB CDR3 length was observed in type 1 diabetes patients in all four CD4+ subsets.

Library method: the immunoSEQ multiplex PCR assay. The High Capacity cDNA Reverse Transcription Kit was used to reverse transcribe all of the isolated RNA, meaning that expressed TCRB transcripts were what got sequenced. The table was pulled from immuneACCESS by TCRdb, which kept in-frame rearrangements only. Such tables lose some clones; where checked, under half of the loss comes from unresolved V genes, and the rest has no known cause. This sample gives some 160,000 clones in total; about 10% of them show up just once. The top ten clonotypes cover 0.7% of the sample. These receptors have no identified antigens. The sequencing input was central memory CD4+ T cells from blood. These TCRs come from a woman between 25 and 40 years old with type 1 diabetes.

This clone was counted between two and nine times. This chain uses TRBV7-9 with TRBJ1-5; 7 bases are a match to TRBD1. This CDR3 contains 14 residues. Germline values: CDR1 SEHNR, CDR2 FQNEAQ (reference sequence). J gave up 1 base and V 8 bases, and 5 bases lay outside the gene matches. The CDR3 bases are TGTGCCAGCGCGACAGGGTTCAGCAATCAGCCCCAGCATTTT. This encodes CASATGFSNQPQHF.

This clone was observed a few times. The chain is built from TRBV5-1 and TRBJ2-7; the match to TRBD2 covers 7 bases. V was pared by 6 bases and J by 2 bases, with 8 bases of the junction left unmatched. The CDR3 has 14 amino acids. The V gene's germline CDR1 is SGHRS and CDR2 YFSETQ. The chain's CDR3 is CASIGGRPAYEQYF. The CDR3, as DNA: TGCGCCAGCATTGGCGGGAGACCCGCCTACGAGCAGTACTTC.

On this clone itself: The same CDR3 can be traced to other DNA sequences in this sample. This chain links TRBV28 with TRBJ2-7; no firm D call. The CDR3 length is 10 residues. Deletions cut 8 bases from V and 4 bases from J, with 6 bases between. Looked up from germline, CDR1 is MDHEN and CDR2 is SYDVKM. The CDR3 sequence is CASGRYEQYF. CDR3 bases: TGTGCCAGCGGCAGATACGAGCAGTACTTC.

V is TRBV2 and J is TRBJ1-2; D uncertain. CDR1 is SNHLY and CDR2 is FYNNEI in the germline V gene. The length of the CDR3 is 12 residues. Trimming removed 5 bases at V and 3 bases at J, with 7 bases between. In nucleotides, the CDR3 is TGTGCCAGCAGTAGAGAGGACTATGGCTACACCTTC. This codes for CASSREDYGYTF.

The chain uses TRBV9 and TRBJ2-5, with D perhaps matching TRBD1 (6 bases). CDR1 is SGDLS, CDR2 YYNGEE, per germline. V lost 6 bases and J lost 4, with 19 bases in between. This CDR3 spans 15 amino acids. The CDR3 sequence is CASTKSQGFGETQYF. The CDR3 DNA is TGTGCCAGCACCAAGTCACAGGGTTTTGGAGAGACCCAGTACTTC.

V gene TRBV5-1 combines with J gene TRBJ2-5; D call uncertain. Trimming removed 0 bases at V and 3 bases at J, with 6 bases between. This CDR3 comprises 13 residues. Per the germline V gene, CDR1 is SGHRS and CDR2 is YFSETQ. The CDR3 nucleotides read TGCGCCAGCAGCTTGGACTCTGAAGAGACCCAGTACTTC. Amino acids: CASSLDSEETQYF.

This clone turned up a few times. The chain couples TRBV4-2 to TRBJ1-5; D not certain. Per germline, CDR1 LGHNA and CDR2 YNFKEQ. This CDR3 has 14 amino acids. V lost 1 base and J lost 6, with 10 bases in between. The CDR3 region is CASSQGPQVQPQHF. The CDR3 DNA reads TGTGCCAGCAGCCAAGGTCCCCAGGTTCAGCCCCAGCATTTT.

This clone was picked up a small number of times. Other DNA sequences in the same sample also yield this CDR3. V usage is TRBV5-4 and J usage is TRBJ2-5; 7 nucleotides agree with TRBD1. The CDR3 is made up of 13 amino acids. After removal of 4 bases from V and 3 bases from J, the junction contained 3 bases not matched to a gene. Looked up from germline, CDR1 is SGHNT and CDR2 is YYREEE (reference sequence). CDR3 amino acids: CASSPDREETQYF. The CDR3, as DNA: TGTGCCAGCAGCCCCGACAGGGAAGAGACCCAGTACTTC.

The chain carries TRBV19 and TRBJ2-2; 8 bases map to TRBD1. Germline V gene lookup returns CDR1 LNHDA and CDR2 SQIVND (reference sequence). The J segment lost 9 bases and the V segment lost 3 bases, leaving 6 bases of the junction unmatched. This CDR3 has 14 residues. CDR3 nucleotides: TGTGCCAGTAGTATTTCGGCAGGGGGCCGGGAGCTGTTTTTT. This translates into CASSISAGGRELFF.

Only a few counts were recorded for this clone. The chain has TRBV15 and TRBJ2-3; 11 bases agree with TRBD2. The CDR3 spans 14 residues. J gave up 4 bases and V 9 bases, and 6 bases lay outside the gene matches. Germline assignment: CDR1 LNHNV and CDR2 YYDKDF (reference sequence). CDR3 region: CATITSGSPDTQYF. CDR3 DNA sequence: TGTGCCACGATTACTAGCGGGAGCCCAGATACGCAGTATTTT. The entire variable domain, with the rest obtained from reference TRBV15 and TRBJ2-3, is as follows: DAMVIQNPRYQVTQFGKPVTLSCSQTLNHNVMYWYQQKSSQAPKLLFHYYDKDFNNEADTPDNFQSRRPNTSFCFLDIRSPGLGDTAMYLCATITSGSPDTQYFGPGTRLTVL.